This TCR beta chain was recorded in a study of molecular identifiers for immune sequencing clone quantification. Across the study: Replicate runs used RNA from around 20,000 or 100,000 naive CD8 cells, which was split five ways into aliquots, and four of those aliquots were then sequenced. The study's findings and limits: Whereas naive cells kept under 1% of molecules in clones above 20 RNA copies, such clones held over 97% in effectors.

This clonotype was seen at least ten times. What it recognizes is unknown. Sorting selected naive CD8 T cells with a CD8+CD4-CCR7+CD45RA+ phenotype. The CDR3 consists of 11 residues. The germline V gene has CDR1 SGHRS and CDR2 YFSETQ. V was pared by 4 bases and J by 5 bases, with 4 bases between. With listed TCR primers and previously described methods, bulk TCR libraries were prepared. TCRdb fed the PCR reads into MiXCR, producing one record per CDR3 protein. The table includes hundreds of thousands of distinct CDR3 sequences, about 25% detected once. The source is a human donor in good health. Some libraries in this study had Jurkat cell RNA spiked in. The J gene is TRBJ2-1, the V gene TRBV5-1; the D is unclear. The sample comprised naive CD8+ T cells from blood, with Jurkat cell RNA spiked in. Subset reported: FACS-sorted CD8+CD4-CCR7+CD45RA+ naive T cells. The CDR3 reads CASSLNNEQFF. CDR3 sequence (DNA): TGCGCCAGCAGCCTTAACAATGAGCAGTTCTTC.